This TCR beta chain was retrieved from a study of tumor and adjacent non-tumor tissue in lung cancer. Study as a whole: Patients were aged about 30 to 76, fewer than twelve men and 5 women, stage I to III.

A modified ARM-PCR protocol with three rounds of nested PCR amplified TCRbeta. TCRdb reprocessed the multiplex PCR reads with MiXCR, giving one entry per CDR3 protein. The sample lists approximately 120,000 distinct CDR3 sequences; 60% to 80% were seen once. The CDR3 covers 15 residues. Germline lookup yields CDR1 SQVTM and CDR2 ANQGSEA. RNA was extracted from bulk tissue without any cell sorting. J is TRBJ2-7 and V is TRBV29-1; D is tentatively TRBD1 or TRBD2 (5 bases each). Sequencing used lung tumor tissue. The source is a woman aged 55-70 years with non-small cell lung cancer. CDR3 coding DNA: TGCAGTGTTTCCTCCGACAAGGGGACCTCGTACGAGCAGTACTTC. Its translation is CSVSSDKGTSYEQYF.